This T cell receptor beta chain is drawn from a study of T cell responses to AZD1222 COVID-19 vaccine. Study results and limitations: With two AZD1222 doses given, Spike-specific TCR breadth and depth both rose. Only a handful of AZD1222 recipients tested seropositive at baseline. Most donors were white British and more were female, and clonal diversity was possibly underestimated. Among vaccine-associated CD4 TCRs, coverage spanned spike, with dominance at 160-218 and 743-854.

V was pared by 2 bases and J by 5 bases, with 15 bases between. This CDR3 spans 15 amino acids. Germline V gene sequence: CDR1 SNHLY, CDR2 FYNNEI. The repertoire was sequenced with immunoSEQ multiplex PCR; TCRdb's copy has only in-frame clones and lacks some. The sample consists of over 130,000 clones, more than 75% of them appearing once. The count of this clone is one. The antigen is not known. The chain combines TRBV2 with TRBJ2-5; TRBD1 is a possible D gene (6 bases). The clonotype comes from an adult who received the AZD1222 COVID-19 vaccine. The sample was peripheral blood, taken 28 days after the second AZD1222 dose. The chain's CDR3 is CASSELTGSRETQYF. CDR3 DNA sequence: TGTGCCAGCAGTGAACTTACAGGGTCGCGGGAGACCCAGTACTTC. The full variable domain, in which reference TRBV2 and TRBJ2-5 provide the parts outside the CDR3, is EPEVTQTPSHQVTQMGQEVILRCVPISNHLYFYWYRQILGQKVEFLVSFYNNEISEKSEIFDDQFSVERPDGSNFTLKIRSTKLEDSAMYFCASSELTGSRETQYFGPGTRLLVL.